What follows are 26 T cell receptor beta chains derived from one specimen sequenced in a study of cytomegalovirus exposure and HLA in healthy donors. Assay used: immunoSEQ multiplex PCR; TCRdb lists only in-frame clones, some missing. The sample holds approximately 98,000 clones, nearly 97% seen once. Input material: PBMCs. These receptors were obtained from a woman aged 18-35 years in good health and CMV-seronegative.

This clone was seen more than once but under ten times. The V and J genes are TRBV27 and TRBJ2-7; 7 bases are a match to TRBD1. CDR1 is MNHEY, CDR2 SMNVEV, per germline (reference sequence). The V segment lost 7 bases and the J segment 3 bases; nucleotides outside the gene matches: 6. The CDR3 is made up of 13 amino acids. The chain's CDR3 is CASTRRDSYEQYF. CDR3 DNA sequence: TGTGCCAGCACTAGACGGGACAGCTACGAGCAGTACTTC.

This chain uses TRBV4-3 with TRBJ2-1, with a tentative D call TRBD1 (5 bases). Looked up from germline, CDR1 is LGHNA and CDR2 is YSLEER. Trimming left V 5 bases short and J 0 bases short, with 20 bases between. CDR3 length equals 18 residues. The CDR3 loop reads CASSTTPQGLNSYNEQFF. For the CDR3, the DNA is TGCGCCAGCAGCACAACGCCTCAGGGTCTCAACTCCTACAATGAGCAGTTCTTC.

The rearrangement uses TRBV4-1 and TRBJ2-1, with 7 bases fitting TRBD1. This CDR3 comprises 17 residues. Trimming cost V 4 bases and J 0 bases; bases outside gene matches: 9. Germline V gene data show CDR1 as MGHRA and CDR2 as YSYEKL. The CDR3 reads CASSLTGVPLSYNEQFF. The CDR3 region has the DNA TGCGCCAGCAGCCTCACAGGGGTTCCCCTCTCCTACAATGAGCAGTTCTTC.

The gene calls are TRBV6-1 and TRBJ2-5; 7 nucleotides align to TRBD1. Losses at the gene ends were 4 bases for V and 3 bases for J; bases not matched to a gene: 5. CDR3 size: 14 residues. Germline V gene data show CDR1 as MNHNS and CDR2 as SASEGT. As DNA, the CDR3 is TGTGCCAGCAGTGGGACAGGCCCCAAAGAGACCCAGTACTTC. Encoded protein: CASSGTGPKETQYF.

The chain carries TRBV5-4 and TRBJ1-6, with 7 bases fitting TRBD1. V trimming: 3 bases; J trimming: 3 bases; junction bases outside the gene matches: 6. Germline loops: CDR1 SGHNT, CDR2 YYREEE (reference sequence). The CDR3 contains 16 residues. CDR3 DNA: TGTGCCAGCAGCTACGGACAGGTCAACTATAATTCACCCCTCCACTTT. Residues: CASSYGQVNYNSPLHF.

The chain has TRBV19 and TRBJ1-2; tentatively, D is TRBD1 (6 bases). In germline, CDR1 is LNHDA, CDR2 SQIVND (reference sequence). The CDR3 runs 14 residues. V gave up 7 bases and J gave up 0 bases, with 12 bases separating them. CDR3 DNA sequence: TGTGCCAGTAAGTCTACAGGGACTAACTATGGCTACACCTTC. As protein: CASKSTGTNYGYTF.

The chain combines TRBV7-2 with TRBJ2-2; tentatively, D is TRBD2 (6 bases). There are 14 residues in the CDR3. The germline CDR1 and CDR2 sequences are SGHTA and FQGNSA. Deletions cut 4 bases from V and 1 base from J, with 7 bases between. This chain's CDR3 is CASSSGGNTGELFF. The CDR3 DNA reads TGTGCCAGCAGCTCCGGGGGGAACACCGGGGAGCTGTTTTTT.

DNA for the CDR3: TGTGCCAGCACCCCCGGGTCGGGAACCGGGGAGCTGTTTTTT. Its protein product is CASTPGSGTGELFF. This sequence joins TRBV7-3 and TRBJ2-2, with D perhaps matching TRBD2 (5 bases). Germline CDR1 is SGHTA and CDR2 is FQGTGA. CDR3 length equals 14 residues. Trimming removed 7 bases at V and 5 bases at J, with 14 bases between.

The chain links TRBV6-5 to TRBJ2-7, with no clear D. V shed 0 bases and J shed 4 bases, with 16 bases lying between them. The CDR3 runs to 16 residues. Germline V gene data show CDR1 as MNHEY and CDR2 as SVGAGI. CDR3 amino acids: CASSYSRGQKIYEQYF. The CDR3 DNA follows: TGTGCCAGCAGTTACTCGAGAGGTCAGAAAATATACGAGCAGTACTTC.

This clone has only one observation. The rearrangement uses TRBV5-1 and TRBJ2-3; 12 bases fit TRBD2. V dropped 0 bases and J dropped 5; count of bases not matched to a gene: 1. The CDR3 runs 15 residues. Germline V gene data show CDR1 as SGHRS and CDR2 as YFSETQ. This CDR3 reads CASSLGLAGVDTQYF. The CDR3 bases are TGCGCCAGCAGCTTGGGACTAGCGGGGGTAGATACGCAGTATTTT.

CDR3 DNA sequence: TGTGCCAGCAGCCCAGGGGACCGGGGCTACACCTTC. Protein product: CASSPGDRGYTF. This sequence joins TRBV2 and TRBJ1-2, with a possible D match to TRBD1 (6 bases). Germline CDR1 reads SNHLY; CDR2 reads FYNNEI. This CDR3 contains 12 residues. V lost 6 bases and J 8 bases, leaving 13 bases between the germline ends.

J is TRBJ1-5 and V is TRBV7-2, with a weak D call TRBD1 (5 bases). Deletions cut 3 bases from V and 5 bases from J, with 14 bases between. The CDR3 extends over 15 amino acids. The germline V gene encodes CDR1 SGHTA and CDR2 FQGNSA. CDR3 sequence: CASSLGGEPHQPQHF. The CDR3 DNA is TGTGCCAGCAGCTTGGGAGGGGAACCTCATCAGCCCCAGCATTTT.

The CDR3 region is CASSDQTRAGETQYF. The CDR3 DNA reads TGCGCCAGCAGTGACCAAACACGGGCGGGGGAGACCCAGTACTTC. This chain uses TRBV10-1 with TRBJ2-5; possibly TRBD2 for D (6 bases). The CDR3 sequence is 15 residues long. Germline V gene lookup returns CDR1 WNHNN and CDR2 SYGVQD (reference sequence). Trimming took 3 bases from V and 5 from J, leaving 16 bases between them.

The chain couples TRBV28 to TRBJ1-2, with no clear D. With 2 bases removed from V and 4 bases from J, the gap between germline ends came to 5 bases. The length of the CDR3 is 12 residues. The germline CDR1 and CDR2 sequences are MDHEN and SYDVKM. CDR3 loop: CASSLLSYGYTF. CDR3 nucleotides: TGTGCCAGCAGTTTACTGTCCTATGGCTACACCTTC.

Turning to this clone: An end of the junction differs from the germline gene, which may be a read error. This chain joins TRBV7-6 and TRBJ1-3, with TRBD1 matching 7 bases. The CDR3 totals 17 residues. Germline loops: CDR1 SGHVS, CDR2 FNYEAQ. The CDR3 protein is CASTLGATGVGSNTIYF. CDR3 bases: TGTGCCAGCACCTTAGGGGCCACAGGGGTTGGTTCAAACACCATATATTTT.

The chain is built from TRBV6-5 and TRBJ2-2; tentatively, D is TRBD2 (7 bases). The V end was cut by 7 bases, the J end by 6 bases, with 15 bases between. CDR1 and CDR2 (germline): MNHEY, SVGAGI. CDR3 length: 14 residues. CDR3 in amino acids: CASTSGGRSGELFF. CDR3 DNA: TGTGCCAGCACATCCGGGGGGCGTTCCGGGGAGCTGTTTTTT.

V usage is TRBV7-9 and J usage is TRBJ1-3; D may be TRBD1 (5 bases). Germline values: CDR1 SEHNR, CDR2 FQNEAQ (reference sequence). The V end lost 6 bases, the J end lost 0 bases, and 9 bases lay between the germline ends. CDR3 length equals 14 residues. The CDR3: CASRKDSSGNTIYF. CDR3 bases: TGTGCCAGCAGAAAAGACAGCTCTGGAAACACCATATATTTT.

This chain joins TRBV6-5 and TRBJ2-1; the match to TRBD2 covers 7 bases. From germline, CDR1 is MNHEY and CDR2 SVGAGI. V gave up 5 bases and J gave up 15 bases; unmatched junction bases: 13. The CDR3 spans 13 residues. The CDR3 is CASSQVTRGVAFF. CDR3 sequence (DNA): TGTGCCAGCAGTCAAGTTACCCGGGGGGTGGCGTTCTTC.

The chain recombines TRBV15 with TRBJ2-5; 9 bases match TRBD2. CDR1 and CDR2 (germline): LNHNV, YYDKDF (reference sequence). The CDR3 extends over 17 amino acids. The V segment lost 1 base and the J segment 5 bases; nucleotides outside the gene matches: 11. The CDR3 spells CATSRVKGGGAGETQYF. The CDR3 nucleotides read TGTGCCACCAGCAGAGTGAAGGGCGGGGGGGCCGGTGAGACCCAGTACTTC. Based on the CDR3 plus reference TRBV15 and TRBJ2-5, the full variable domain is DAMVIQNPRYQVTQFGKPVTLSCSQTLNHNVMYWYQQKSSQAPKLLFHYYDKDFNNEADTPDNFQSRRPNTSFCFLDIRSPGLGDTAMYLCATSRVKGGGAGETQYFGPGTRLLVL.

This chain links TRBV7-3 with TRBJ2-2, with TRBD2 as a possible D gene (6 bases). This CDR3 spans 14 amino acids. Germline CDR1 reads SGHTA; CDR2 reads FQGTGA. V was pared by 7 bases and J by 6 bases, with 15 bases between. The CDR3 spells CASKRDSGAGELFF. In DNA form, the CDR3 reads TGTGCCAGCAAAAGGGACTCCGGTGCCGGGGAGCTGTTTTTT.

The rearrangement links TRBV2 to TRBJ2-1, with D perhaps TRBD1 (5 bases). Looked up from germline, CDR1 is SNHLY and CDR2 is FYNNEI. V lost 3 bases, J lost 7 bases, and 10 bases lay in between. The CDR3 runs 13 residues. The CDR3 is CASSEAGMNEQFF. The DNA of the CDR3 is TGTGCCAGCAGTGAGGCAGGGATGAATGAGCAGTTCTTC.

The CDR3 region is CASSYSTTLGGELFF. CDR3 nucleotide sequence: TGTGCCAGCAGTTACTCGACTACGCTTGGAGGGGAGCTGTTTTTT. This sequence joins TRBV6-6 and TRBJ2-2, with a tentative D call TRBD2 (5 bases). Trimming removed 0 bases from V and 8 bases from J, with 13 bases in between. Germline V gene lookup returns CDR1 MNHNY and CDR2 SVGAGI (reference sequence). CDR3 length equals 15 residues.

This clone was recorded only once. The chain employs TRBV2 and TRBJ2-7; 9 bases are shared with TRBD1. The CDR3 extends over 13 amino acids. Germline V gives CDR1 SNHLY, CDR2 FYNNEI. Trimming at V came to 6 bases and at J to 7 bases, leaving 7 bases not matched to a gene. CDR3 residues: CASRRDRESEQYF. DNA of the CDR3: TGTGCCAGCAGACGGGACAGGGAGAGTGAGCAGTACTTC.

This clone was seen a single time. The chain combines TRBV7-3 with TRBJ2-1; 7 bases are a match to TRBD2. This CDR3 comprises 16 residues. The V gene's germline CDR1 is SGHTA and CDR2 FQGTGA. V dropped 0 bases and J dropped 3; count of bases not matched to a gene: 5. This chain's CDR3 is CASSLTPRGDYNEQFF. CDR3 DNA sequence: TGTGCCAGCAGCTTAACCCCCCGGGGGGACTACAATGAGCAGTTCTTC.

The rearrangement links TRBV6-1 to TRBJ2-1; D not certain. Per the germline V gene, CDR1 is MNHNS and CDR2 is SASEGT. The CDR3 has 15 residues. V was shortened by 1 base and J by 0 bases, with 7 bases between the two germline ends. The CDR3 region is CASSEDSLSYNEQFF. In DNA form, the CDR3 reads TGTGCCAGCAGTGAAGACTCCCTCTCCTACAATGAGCAGTTCTTC.

This clone was detected once. J is TRBJ2-2 and V is TRBV2; D may be TRBD2 (6 bases). This CDR3 comprises 14 residues. V was pared by 7 bases and J by 4 bases, with 13 bases between. Germline V CDR1 and CDR2: SNHLY, FYNNEI. CDR3 amino acids: CASTRLVGTGELFF. As DNA, the CDR3 is TGTGCCAGCACGAGACTAGTAGGCACCGGGGAGCTGTTTTTT.